Listed below are T cell receptor beta chains from one sample, sequenced in a study of shared clonotypes between healthy human individuals. Measured with immunoSEQ multiplex PCR; TCRdb has only the in-frame clones, and not every one. The table records some 2,000,000 clones, approximately 95% of them present only once. What was sequenced was naive CD4+ T cells sorted from blood. The receptors originated from a man between 18 and 35 years old in good health. Both conserved end residues are part of each CDR3. Each record gives: CDR3 DNA, CDR3 protein, V gene, J gene, D gene, clone size. D genes are given only for firm matches. Size is stated for part of the rows, as once, few or many counts, or as a class when the clone is expanded.

CDR3 DNA: TGCGCCAGCAGCCAAGAGGCAATAGCGGGAGGGGGAGAGACCCAGTACTTC; CDR3 protein: CASSQEAIAGGGETQYF; V gene: TRBV4-3; J gene: TRBJ2-5; D gene: TRBD2; clone size: -
CDR3 DNA: TGTGCCAGCAGGCCTAGCGCGGTAGTTACCTACGAGCAGTACTTC; CDR3 protein: CASRPSAVVTYEQYF; V gene: TRBV6-1; J gene: TRBJ2-7; D gene: -; clone size: -
CDR3 DNA: TGTGCCAGCGGCTTAGGCCACGGTGGGGCCAACGTCCTGACTTTC; CDR3 protein: CASGLGHGGANVLTF; V gene: TRBV7-9; J gene: TRBJ2-6; D gene: -; clone size: -
CDR3 DNA: TGTGCCAGCAGCTTATACGGTTCGGGTCAGCCCCAGCATTTT; CDR3 protein: CASSLYGSGQPQHF; V gene: TRBV5-4; J gene: TRBJ1-5; D gene: -; clone size: -
CDR3 DNA: TGTGCCAGCAGCTTAGTTGGTGGGACAGGGGCCTACGAGCAGTACTTC; CDR3 protein: CASSLVGGTGAYEQYF; V gene: TRBV7-2; J gene: TRBJ2-7; D gene: TRBD1; clone size: -
CDR3 DNA: TGCGCCACCTCACCCAGCGGCAGCTACGAGCAGTACTTC; CDR3 protein: CATSPSGSYEQYF; V gene: TRBV5-1; J gene: TRBJ2-7; D gene: -; clone size: -
CDR3 DNA: TGTGCCTTGGGGTTAGGAGGGAACACTGAAGCTTTCTTT; CDR3 protein: CALGLGGNTEAFF; V gene: TRBV30; J gene: TRBJ1-1; D gene: -; clone size: -
CDR3 DNA: TGTGCCAGTAGTCCCGGGACAGGGTCTGGGGAGACCCAGTACTTC; CDR3 protein: CASSPGTGSGETQYF; V gene: TRBV19; J gene: TRBJ2-5; D gene: TRBD1; clone size: -
CDR3 DNA: TGTGCCAGCAGTTTGGGACAGCCGGGCTCCTACGAGCAGTACTTC; CDR3 protein: CASSLGQPGSYEQYF; V gene: TRBV6-5; J gene: TRBJ2-7; D gene: TRBD1; clone size: -
CDR3 DNA: TGTGCCAGCTCAGCACTTACAGGGCCTGGCTACACCTTC; CDR3 protein: CASSALTGPGYTF; V gene: TRBV18; J gene: TRBJ1-2; D gene: -; clone size: once
CDR3 DNA: TGCGCCAGCAGCTTGCAAGGCCTAGTCTCCTATAATTCACCCCTCCACTTT; CDR3 protein: CASSLQGLVSYNSPLHF; V gene: TRBV5-1; J gene: TRBJ1-6; D gene: -; clone size: -
CDR3 DNA: TGTGCCAGCAGCCCGGGGGGGGGCCAAGAGACCCAGTACTTC; CDR3 protein: CASSPGGGQETQYF; V gene: TRBV4-2; J gene: TRBJ2-5; D gene: TRBD2; clone size: -
CDR3 DNA: TGTGCCAGCAGCTATTGGACAGGGGCCGTGGTGGGCTATGGCTACACCTTC; CDR3 protein: CASSYWTGAVVGYGYTF; V gene: TRBV5-6; J gene: TRBJ1-2; D gene: TRBD1; clone size: -
CDR3 DNA: TGCGCCAGCAGCTTAGGCAAGGACCCTATGAACACTGAAGCTTTCTTT; CDR3 protein: CASSLGKDPMNTEAFF; V gene: TRBV5-1; J gene: TRBJ1-1; D gene: -; clone size: -
CDR3 DNA: TGTGCCAGCAGTTTATCGGGGGTGAGGGTGAACACTGAAGCTTTCTTT; CDR3 protein: CASSLSGVRVNTEAFF; V gene: TRBV27; J gene: TRBJ1-1; D gene: -; clone size: -